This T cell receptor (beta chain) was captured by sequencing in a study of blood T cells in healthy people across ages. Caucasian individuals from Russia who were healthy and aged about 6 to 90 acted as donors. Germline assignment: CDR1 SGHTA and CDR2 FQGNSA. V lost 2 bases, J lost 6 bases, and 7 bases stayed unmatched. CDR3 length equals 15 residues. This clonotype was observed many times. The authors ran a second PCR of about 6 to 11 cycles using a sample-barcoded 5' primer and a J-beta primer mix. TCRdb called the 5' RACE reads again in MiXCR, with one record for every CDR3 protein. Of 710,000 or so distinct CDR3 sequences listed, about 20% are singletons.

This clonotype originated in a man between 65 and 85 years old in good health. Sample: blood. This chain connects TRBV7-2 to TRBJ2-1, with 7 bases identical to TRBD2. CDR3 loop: CASSLLAGESNEQFF. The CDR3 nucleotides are TGTGCCAGCAGCTTACTTGCGGGGGAAAGCAATGAGCAGTTCTTC. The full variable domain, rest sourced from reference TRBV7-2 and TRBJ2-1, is GAGVSQSPSNKVTEKGKDVELRCDPISGHTALYWYRQSLGQGLEFLIYFQGNSAPDKSGLPSDRFSAERTGGSVSTLTIQRTQQEDSAVYLCASSLLAGESNEQFFGPGTRLTVL.